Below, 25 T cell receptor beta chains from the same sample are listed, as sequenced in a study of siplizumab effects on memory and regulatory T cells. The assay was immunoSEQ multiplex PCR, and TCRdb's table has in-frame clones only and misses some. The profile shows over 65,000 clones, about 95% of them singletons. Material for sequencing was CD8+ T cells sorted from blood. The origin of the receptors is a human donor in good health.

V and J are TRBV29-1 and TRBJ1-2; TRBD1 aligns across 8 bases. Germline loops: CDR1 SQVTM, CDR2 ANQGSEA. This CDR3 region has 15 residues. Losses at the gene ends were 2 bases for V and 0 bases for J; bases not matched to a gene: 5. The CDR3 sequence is CSVETSTGANYGYTF. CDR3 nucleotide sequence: TGCAGCGTTGAAACATCGACAGGGGCTAACTATGGCTACACCTTC.

CDR3 protein: CASSAQVQGSYEQYF. The CDR3, as DNA: TGTGCCAGCAGTGCCCAGGTGCAAGGGTCCTACGAGCAGTACTTC. The V gene is TRBV6-6, the J gene TRBJ2-7; no firm D call. The ends were cut back, 5 bases at V and 1 base at J, with 15 bases in the middle. Germline loops: CDR1 MNHNY, CDR2 SVGAGI (reference sequence). The CDR3 contains 15 residues.

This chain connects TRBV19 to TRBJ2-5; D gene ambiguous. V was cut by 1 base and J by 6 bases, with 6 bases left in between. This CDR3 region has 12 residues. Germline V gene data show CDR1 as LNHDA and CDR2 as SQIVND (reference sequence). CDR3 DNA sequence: TGTGCCAGTAGTATAGTTGAAAAGACCCAGTACTTC. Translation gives CASSIVEKTQYF.

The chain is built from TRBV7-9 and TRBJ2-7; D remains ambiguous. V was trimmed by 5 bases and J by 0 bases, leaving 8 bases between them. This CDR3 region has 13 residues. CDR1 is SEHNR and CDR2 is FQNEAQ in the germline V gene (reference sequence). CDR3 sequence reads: CASSPPSSYEQYF. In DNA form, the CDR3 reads TGTGCCAGCAGCCCCCCGAGCTCCTACGAGCAGTACTTC.

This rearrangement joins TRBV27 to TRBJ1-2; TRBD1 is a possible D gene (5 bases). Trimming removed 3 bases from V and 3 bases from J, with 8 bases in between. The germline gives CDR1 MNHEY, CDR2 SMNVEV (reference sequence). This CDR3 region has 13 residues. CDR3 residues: CASSLGRDYGYTF. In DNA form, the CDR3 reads TGTGCCAGCAGTTTGGGGCGGGACTATGGCTACACCTTC.

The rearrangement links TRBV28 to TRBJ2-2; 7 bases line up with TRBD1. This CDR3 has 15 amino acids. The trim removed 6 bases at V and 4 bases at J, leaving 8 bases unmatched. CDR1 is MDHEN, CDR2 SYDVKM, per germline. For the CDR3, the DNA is TGTGCCAGCAGCTCGGGACAGAGTATCACCGGGGAGCTGTTTTTT. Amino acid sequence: CASSSGQSITGELFF.

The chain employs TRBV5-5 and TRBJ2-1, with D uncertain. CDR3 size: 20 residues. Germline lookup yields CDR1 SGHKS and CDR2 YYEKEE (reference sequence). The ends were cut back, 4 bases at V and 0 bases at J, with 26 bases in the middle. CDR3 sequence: CASSLTGVEWLESSYNEQFF. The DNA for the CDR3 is TGTGCCAGCAGCCTGACTGGGGTGGAGTGGCTAGAAAGCTCCTACAATGAGCAGTTCTTC.

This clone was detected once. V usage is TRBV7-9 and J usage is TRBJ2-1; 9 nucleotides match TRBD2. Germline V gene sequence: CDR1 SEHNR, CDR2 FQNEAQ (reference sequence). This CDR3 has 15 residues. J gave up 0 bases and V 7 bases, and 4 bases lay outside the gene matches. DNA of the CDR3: TGTGCCAGCACCCTTAGCGGGAGCTCCTACAATGAGCAGTTCTTC. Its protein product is CASTLSGSSYNEQFF.

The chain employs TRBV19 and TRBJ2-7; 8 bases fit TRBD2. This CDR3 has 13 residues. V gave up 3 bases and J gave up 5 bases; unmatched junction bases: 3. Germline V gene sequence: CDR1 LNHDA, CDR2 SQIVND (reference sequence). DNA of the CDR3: TGTGCCAGTAGTATGGGTAGCGGGGACGAGCAGTACTTC. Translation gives CASSMGSGDEQYF.

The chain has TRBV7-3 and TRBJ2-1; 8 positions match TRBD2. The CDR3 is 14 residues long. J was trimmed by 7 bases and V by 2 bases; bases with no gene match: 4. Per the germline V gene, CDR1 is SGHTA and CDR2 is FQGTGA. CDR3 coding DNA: TGTGCCAGCAGCTTATTGTCTAGCGGGAATGAGCAGTTCTTC. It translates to CASSLLSSGNEQFF.

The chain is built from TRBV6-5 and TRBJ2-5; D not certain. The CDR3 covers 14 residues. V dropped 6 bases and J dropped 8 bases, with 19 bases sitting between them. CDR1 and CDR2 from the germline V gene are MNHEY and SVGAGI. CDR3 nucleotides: TGTGCCAGCAGCCACCCAAAGGTCAAGAAAACCCAGTACTTC. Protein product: CASSHPKVKKTQYF.

As DNA, the CDR3 is TGTGCCAGCAGCTTGGGGAACACCGGGGAGCTGTTTTTT. Protein: CASSLGNTGELFF. V usage is TRBV13 and J usage is TRBJ2-2; no clear D. V lost 3 bases and J 1 base, leaving 3 bases between the germline ends. CDR1 and CDR2 from the germline V gene are PRHDT and FYEKMQ (reference sequence). The CDR3 has 13 amino acids. Combining the CDR3 with reference TRBV13 and TRBJ2-2 gives the whole variable domain AAGVIQSPRHLIKEKRETATLKCYPIPRHDTVYWYQQGPGQDPQFLISFYEKMQSDKGSIPDRFSAQQFSDYHSELNMSSLELGDSALYFCASSLGNTGELFFGEGSRLTVL.

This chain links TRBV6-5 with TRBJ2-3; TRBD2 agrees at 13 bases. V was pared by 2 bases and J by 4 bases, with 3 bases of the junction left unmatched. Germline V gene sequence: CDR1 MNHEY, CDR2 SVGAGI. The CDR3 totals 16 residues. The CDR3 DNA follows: TGTGCCAGCAGTTACCTAGGACTAGCGGGAGCAGATACGCAGTATTTT. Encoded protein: CASSYLGLAGADTQYF.

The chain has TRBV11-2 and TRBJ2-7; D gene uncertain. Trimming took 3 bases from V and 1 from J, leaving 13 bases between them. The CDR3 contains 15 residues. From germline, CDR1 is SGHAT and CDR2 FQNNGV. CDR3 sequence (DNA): TGTGCCAGCAGCTTTGGTCCGGACCTTTCCTACGAGCAGTACTTC. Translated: CASSFGPDLSYEQYF. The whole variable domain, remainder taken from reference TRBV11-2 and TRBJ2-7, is EAGVAQSPRYKIIEKRQSVAFWCNPISGHATLYWYQQILGQGPKLLIQFQNNGVVDDSQLPKDRFSAERLKGVDSTLKIQPAKLEDSAVYLCASSFGPDLSYEQYFGPGTRLTVT.

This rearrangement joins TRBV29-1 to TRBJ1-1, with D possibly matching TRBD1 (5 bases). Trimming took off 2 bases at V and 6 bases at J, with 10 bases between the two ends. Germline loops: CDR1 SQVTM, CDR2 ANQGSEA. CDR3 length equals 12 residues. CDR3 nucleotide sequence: TGCAGCGTTGAACAGGGTTCGTCTGAAGCTTTCTTT. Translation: CSVEQGSSEAFF.

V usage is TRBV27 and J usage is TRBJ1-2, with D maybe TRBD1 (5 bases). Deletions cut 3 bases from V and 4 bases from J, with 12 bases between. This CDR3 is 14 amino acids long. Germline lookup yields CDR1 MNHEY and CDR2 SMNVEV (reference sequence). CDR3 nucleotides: TGTGCCAGCAGTTTGTCACCTCAGGGCTATGGCTACACCTTC. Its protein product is CASSLSPQGYGYTF.

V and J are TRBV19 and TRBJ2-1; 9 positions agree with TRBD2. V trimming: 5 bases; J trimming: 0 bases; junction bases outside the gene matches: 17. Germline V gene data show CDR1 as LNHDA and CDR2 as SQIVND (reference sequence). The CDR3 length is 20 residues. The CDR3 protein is CASSGPHSGRENPSYNEQFF. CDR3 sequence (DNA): TGTGCCAGTAGTGGGCCGCATAGCGGGAGAGAAAACCCCTCCTACAATGAGCAGTTCTTC.

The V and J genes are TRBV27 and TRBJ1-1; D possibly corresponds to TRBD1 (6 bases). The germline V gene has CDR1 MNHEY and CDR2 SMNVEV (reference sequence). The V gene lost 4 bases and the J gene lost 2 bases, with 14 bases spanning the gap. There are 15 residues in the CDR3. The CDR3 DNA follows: TGTGCCAGCAGTTCCCTACAGGGAGTCAACACTGAAGCTTTCTTT. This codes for CASSSLQGVNTEAFF.

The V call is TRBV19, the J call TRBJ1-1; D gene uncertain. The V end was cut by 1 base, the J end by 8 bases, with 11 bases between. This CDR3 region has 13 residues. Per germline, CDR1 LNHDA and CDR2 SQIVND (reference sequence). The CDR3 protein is CASSIAPSGEAFF. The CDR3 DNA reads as TGTGCCAGTAGTATAGCGCCCTCGGGGGAAGCTTTCTTT.

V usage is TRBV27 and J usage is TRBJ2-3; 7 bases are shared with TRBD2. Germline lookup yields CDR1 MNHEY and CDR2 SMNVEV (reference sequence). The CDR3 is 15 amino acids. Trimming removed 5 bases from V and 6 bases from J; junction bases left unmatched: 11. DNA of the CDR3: TGTGCCAGCAGTCCAGGACTAGGAGGCTTGGATACGCAGTATTTT. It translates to CASSPGLGGLDTQYF.

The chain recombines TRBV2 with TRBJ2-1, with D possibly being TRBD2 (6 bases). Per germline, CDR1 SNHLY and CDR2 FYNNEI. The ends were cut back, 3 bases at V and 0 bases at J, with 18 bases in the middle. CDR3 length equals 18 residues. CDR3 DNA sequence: TGTGCCAGCAGTGAGTTATTCGGGGGATCCCGCTCCTACAATGAGCAGTTCTTC. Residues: CASSELFGGSRSYNEQFF.

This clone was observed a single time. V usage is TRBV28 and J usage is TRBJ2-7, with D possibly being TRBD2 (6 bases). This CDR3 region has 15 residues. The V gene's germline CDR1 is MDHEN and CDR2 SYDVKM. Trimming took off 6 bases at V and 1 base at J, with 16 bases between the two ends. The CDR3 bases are TGTGCCAGCAGCCCCCCCCGGGGGTTTTCCTACGAGCAGTACTTC. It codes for CASSPPRGFSYEQYF.

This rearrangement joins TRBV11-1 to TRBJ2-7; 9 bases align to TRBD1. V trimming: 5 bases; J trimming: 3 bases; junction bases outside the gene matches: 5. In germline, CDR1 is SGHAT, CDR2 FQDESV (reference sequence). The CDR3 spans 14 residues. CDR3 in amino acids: CASSQTGQGYEQYF. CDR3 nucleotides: TGTGCCAGCAGCCAGACGGGACAGGGCTACGAGCAGTACTTC.

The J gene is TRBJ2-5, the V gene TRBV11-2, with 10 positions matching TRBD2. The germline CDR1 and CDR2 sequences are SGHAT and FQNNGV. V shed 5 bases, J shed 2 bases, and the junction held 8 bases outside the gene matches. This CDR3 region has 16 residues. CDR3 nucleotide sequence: TGTGCCAGCAGCGAGGGACTAGCGCCTATTCAAGAGACCCAGTACTTC. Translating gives CASSEGLAPIQETQYF.

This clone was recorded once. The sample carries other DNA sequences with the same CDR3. This CDR3 reads CASSFGGSYNEQFF. The CDR3 DNA is TGTGCCAGCAGTTTTGGGGGTTCCTACAATGAGCAGTTCTTC. The chain couples TRBV27 to TRBJ2-1; D may be TRBD1 or TRBD2 (5 bases each). The CDR3 has 14 residues. Trimming took 3 bases from V and 1 from J, leaving 7 bases between them. Germline V CDR1 and CDR2: MNHEY, SMNVEV (reference sequence).